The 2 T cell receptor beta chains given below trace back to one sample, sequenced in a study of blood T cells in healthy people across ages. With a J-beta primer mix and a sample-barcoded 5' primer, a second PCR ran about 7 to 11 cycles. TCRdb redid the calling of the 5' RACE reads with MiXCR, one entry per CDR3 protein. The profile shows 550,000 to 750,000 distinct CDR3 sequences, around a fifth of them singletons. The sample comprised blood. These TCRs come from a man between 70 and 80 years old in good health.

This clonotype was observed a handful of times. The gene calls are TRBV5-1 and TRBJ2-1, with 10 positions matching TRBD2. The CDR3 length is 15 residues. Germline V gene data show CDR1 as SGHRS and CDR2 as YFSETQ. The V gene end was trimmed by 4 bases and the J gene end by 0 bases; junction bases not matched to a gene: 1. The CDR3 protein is CASSGTSVSYNEQFF. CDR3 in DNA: TGCGCCAGCAGCGGGACTAGCGTCTCCTACAATGAGCAGTTCTTC.

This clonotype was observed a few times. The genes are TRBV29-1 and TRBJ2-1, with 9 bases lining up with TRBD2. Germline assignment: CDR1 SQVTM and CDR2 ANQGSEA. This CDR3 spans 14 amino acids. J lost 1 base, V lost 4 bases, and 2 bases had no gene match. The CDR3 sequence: CSVASGRSYNEQFF. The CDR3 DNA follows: TGCAGCGTTGCGAGCGGGAGGTCCTACAATGAGCAGTTCTTC.